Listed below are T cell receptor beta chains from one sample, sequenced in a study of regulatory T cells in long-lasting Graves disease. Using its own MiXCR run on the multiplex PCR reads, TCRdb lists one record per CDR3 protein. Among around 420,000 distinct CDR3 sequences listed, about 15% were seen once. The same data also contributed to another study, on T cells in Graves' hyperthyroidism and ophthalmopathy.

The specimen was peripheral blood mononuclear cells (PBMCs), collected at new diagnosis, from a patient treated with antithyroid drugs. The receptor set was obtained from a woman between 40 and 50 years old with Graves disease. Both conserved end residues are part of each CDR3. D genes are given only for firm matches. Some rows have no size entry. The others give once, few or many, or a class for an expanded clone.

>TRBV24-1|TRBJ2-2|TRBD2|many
CATSDPKPGLADTRELFF
TGTGCCACCAGTGATCCGAAACCGGGACTAGCGGACACCAGGGAGCTGTTTTTT
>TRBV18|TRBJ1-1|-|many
CASSPDRLNTEAFF
TGTGCCAGCTCACCAGACAGGTTGAACACTGAAGCTTTCTTT
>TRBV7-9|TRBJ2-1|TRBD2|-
CASSLTLAGEHYNEQFF
TGTGCCAGCAGCTTAACACTAGCGGGAGAGCACTACAATGAGCAGTTCTTC
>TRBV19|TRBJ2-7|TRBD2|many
CASTHLAGADEQYF
TGTGCCAGTACCCACCTAGCGGGAGCAGACGAGCAGTACTTC
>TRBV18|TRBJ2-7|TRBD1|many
CASSTDRGGYEQYF
TGTGCCAGCTCAACGGACAGGGGAGGGTACGAGCAGTACTTC
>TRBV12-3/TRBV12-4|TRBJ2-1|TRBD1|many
CASSLAGAGGSYNEQFF
TGTGCCAGCAGTTTAGCGGGGGCAGGGGGATCCTACAATGAGCAGTTCTTC
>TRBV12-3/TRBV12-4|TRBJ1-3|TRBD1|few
CASRRQGVAGNTIYF
TGTGCCAGCAGGAGACAGGGGGTTGCTGGAAACACCATATATTTT
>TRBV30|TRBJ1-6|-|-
CAWYETDNSPLHF
TGTGCCTGGTACGAGACAGATAATTCACCCCTCCACTTT
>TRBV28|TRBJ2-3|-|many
CASSFSGGDTQYF
TGTGCCAGCAGTTTTTCAGGGGGGGATACGCAGTATTTT
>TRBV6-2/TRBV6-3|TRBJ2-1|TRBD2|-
CASSYYTSGSSYNEQFF
TGTGCCAGCAGTTACTATACTAGCGGTTCCTCCTACAATGAGCAGTTCTTC
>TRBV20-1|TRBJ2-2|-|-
CSAQPRNTGELFF
TGCAGTGCTCAGCCCCGAAACACCGGGGAGCTGTTTTTT
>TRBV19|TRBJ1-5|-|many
CASSMILYSNQPQHF
TGTGCCAGTAGTATGATCCTATATAGCAATCAGCCCCAGCATTTT
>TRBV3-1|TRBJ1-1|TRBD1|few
CASSQASGGLAEAFF
TGTGCCAGCAGCCAAGCCTCAGGGGGCCTGGCTGAAGCTTTCTTT
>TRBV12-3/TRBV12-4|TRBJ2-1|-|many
CASGTPRSSYNEQFF
TGTGCCAGCGGGACTCCACGCAGCTCCTACAATGAGCAGTTCTTC